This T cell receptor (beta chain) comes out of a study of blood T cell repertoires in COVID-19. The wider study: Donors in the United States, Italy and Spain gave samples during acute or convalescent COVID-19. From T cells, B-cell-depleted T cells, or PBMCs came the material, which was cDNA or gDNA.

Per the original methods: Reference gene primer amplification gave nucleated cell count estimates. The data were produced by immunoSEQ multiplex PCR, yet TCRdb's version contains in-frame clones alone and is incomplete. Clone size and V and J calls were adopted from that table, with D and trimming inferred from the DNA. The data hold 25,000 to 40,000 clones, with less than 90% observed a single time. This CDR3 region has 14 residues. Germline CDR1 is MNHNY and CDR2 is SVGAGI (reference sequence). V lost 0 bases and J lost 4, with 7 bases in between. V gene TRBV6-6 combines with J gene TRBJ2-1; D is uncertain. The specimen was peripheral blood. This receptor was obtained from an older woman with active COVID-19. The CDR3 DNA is TGTGCCAGCAGTTACTCGATACGGTACAATGAGCAGTTCTTC. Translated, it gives CASSYSIRYNEQFF.